Below are 23 T cell receptor beta chains sequenced from a single sample in a study of T-cell memory formation after mild COVID-19. TCRdb re-analysed the 5' RACE reads in MiXCR, keeping a single row per CDR3 protein. The table lists hundreds of thousands of distinct CDR3 sequences, under 15% of them singletons. Sequencing was done on a sample of PBMCs or a T cell subset sorted from them (not recorded which). The receptor set was obtained from a man between 18 and 29 years old who had mild COVID-19 (a few samples of this study predate the infection). Cell type and time point are not known.

Only one count was recorded for this clonotype. CDR3 DNA: TGTGCCAGCTCACCACAGGACAGCCCCTACAATGAGCAGTTCTTC. This gives the protein CASSPQDSPYNEQFF. The chain recombines TRBV18 with TRBJ2-1; a possible D gene is TRBD1 (6 bases). The CDR3 runs 15 residues. Germline loops: CDR1 KGHSH, CDR2 LQKENI. Trimming left V 1 base short and J 2 bases short, with 9 bases between.

Only a few counts were recorded for this clonotype. This chain connects TRBV6-5 to TRBJ2-1; tentatively, D is TRBD1 or TRBD2 (5 bases each). The CDR3 totals 14 residues. Germline lookup yields CDR1 MNHEY and CDR2 SVGAGI. V was cut by 6 bases and J by 7 bases, with 16 bases left in between. The CDR3 is CASRPPGARNEQFF. For the CDR3, the DNA is TGTGCCAGCAGACCACCCGGGGCGAGGAATGAGCAGTTCTTC.

This clonotype was observed a few times. The J gene is TRBJ1-2, the V gene TRBV30; TRBD1 matches at 8 bases. Germline V CDR1 and CDR2: GTSNPN, SVGIG (reference sequence). Trimming took 3 bases from V and 2 from J; bases not matched to a gene: 8. The CDR3 is 15 amino acids. CDR3 region: CAWSTDRGANYGYTF. The CDR3, as DNA: TGTGCCTGGAGCACCGACAGGGGCGCGAACTATGGCTACACCTTC. Filled out from reference TRBV30 and TRBJ1-2, the complete variable domain reads SQTIHQWPATLVQPVGSPLSLECTVEGTSNPNLYWYRQAAGRGLQLLFYSVGIGQISSEVPQNLSASRPQDRQFILSSKKLLLSDSGFYLCAWSTDRGANYGYTFGSGTRLTVV.

This clonotype was found many times. V is TRBV7-2 and J is TRBJ2-3, with D unresolved. The ends were cut back, 4 bases at V and 4 bases at J, with 9 bases in the middle. The length of the CDR3 is 13 residues. Germline V CDR1 and CDR2: SGHTA, FQGNSA. This CDR3 is CASSWGGADTQYF. In DNA form, the CDR3 reads TGTGCCAGCAGCTGGGGTGGGGCAGATACGCAGTATTTT.

There are a few counts of this clonotype. V and J are TRBV11-2 and TRBJ1-1; 9 nucleotides line up with TRBD1. Germline CDR1 is SGHAT and CDR2 is FQNNGV. The ends lost 3 bases at V and 1 base at J; junction bases unmatched: 9. CDR3 length: 17 amino acids. CDR3 loop: CASSFLGQGKTNTEAFF. The CDR3 coding sequence is TGTGCCAGCAGCTTTCTGGGACAGGGCAAAACGAACACTGAAGCTTTCTTT.

This clonotype was detected a few times. This rearrangement joins TRBV3-1 to TRBJ1-1; the D is unclear. Germline assignment: CDR1 LGHDT and CDR2 YNNKEL (reference sequence). The CDR3 is made up of 13 amino acids. V was clipped by 0 bases and J by 11 bases, with 13 bases between them. CDR3 region: CASSQDEFGKAFF. CDR3 nucleotides: TGTGCCAGCAGCCAAGATGAGTTCGGGAAGGCTTTCTTT.

The J gene is TRBJ2-7, the V gene TRBV27; D may be TRBD1 or TRBD2 (5 bases each). The germline CDR1 and CDR2 sequences are MNHEY and SMNVEV (reference sequence). The CDR3 length is 15 residues. The V and J ends lost 3 bases and 0 bases respectively, with 12 bases between them. The CDR3 DNA is TGTGCCAGCAGTTTCGGGGCCCCCAGCTCCTACGAGCAGTACTTC. Protein sequence: CASSFGAPSSYEQYF.

The chain joins TRBV18 to TRBJ2-6, with D perhaps TRBD1 (6 bases). The CDR3 runs to 16 residues. Trimming took 6 bases from V and 4 from J, leaving 16 bases between them. CDR1 and CDR2 (germline): KGHSH, LQKENI. The CDR3 spells CASSAQTGSGANVLTF. CDR3 coding DNA: TGTGCCAGCTCCGCTCAAACAGGGTCGGGGGCCAACGTCCTGACTTTC.

This clonotype occurred many times. The V call is TRBV7-8, the J call TRBJ2-1, with D perhaps TRBD1 or TRBD2 (5 bases each). V was shortened by 5 bases and J by 5 bases, with 16 bases between the two germline ends. CDR3 size: 15 residues. The germline gives CDR1 SGHVS, CDR2 FQNEAQ. The CDR3, as DNA: TGTGCCAGCAGCGAGGACGGGGACCTGCACAATGAGCAGTTCTTC. Its translation is CASSEDGDLHNEQFF.

This sequence joins TRBV4-1 and TRBJ2-5, with 11 bases fitting TRBD2. Germline V CDR1 and CDR2: MGHRA, YSYEKL. The ends lost 0 bases at V and 1 base at J; junction bases unmatched: 4. The CDR3 contains 17 residues. Here the CDR3 DNA reads TGCGCCAGCAGCCAAGAAGCTAGCGGGGGGATCCAAGAGACCCAGTACTTC. Protein: CASSQEASGGIQETQYF.

The chain employs TRBV9 and TRBJ2-7; 7 bases match TRBD1. With V trimmed by 0 bases and J by 5 bases, 2 bases remained unmatched. The CDR3 spans 13 residues. CDR1 and CDR2 from the germline V gene are SGDLS and YYNGEE. The CDR3 coding sequence is TGTGCCAGCAGCGTAGGGGACAGCAACGAGCAGTACTTC. It translates to CASSVGDSNEQYF.

This clonotype was observed once. The gene calls are TRBV11-2 and TRBJ2-2, with TRBD2 as a possible D gene (6 bases). Germline values: CDR1 SGHAT, CDR2 FQNNGV. V was shortened by 8 bases and J by 6 bases, with 19 bases between the two germline ends. This CDR3 has 15 residues. The CDR3 DNA is TGTGCCAGCTTTATGGGCGGGGCGTCCGCCGGGGAGCTGTTTTTT. Translating it yields CASFMGGASAGELFF.

The V gene is TRBV5-8, the J gene TRBJ1-5, with unresolved D. The germline V and J ends were trimmed by 2 bases and 0 bases, with 9 bases remaining between them. This CDR3 spans 15 amino acids. Germline V lookup: CDR1 SGHTS, CDR2 YDEGEE. The CDR3 loop reads CASSFEGFSNQPQHF. CDR3 nucleotide sequence: TGTGCCAGCAGCTTTGAGGGATTTAGCAATCAGCCCCAGCATTTT.

This sequence joins TRBV24-1 and TRBJ2-3, with D hard to call. This CDR3 has 17 residues. Germline V gene data show CDR1 as KGHDR and CDR2 as SFDVKD. V was trimmed by 3 bases and J by 1 base, leaving 16 bases between them. Here the CDR3 DNA reads TGTGCCACCAGTGATCCTAGTGGCCGAAATCGCACAGATACGCAGTATTTT. Its translation: CATSDPSGRNRTDTQYF.

J is TRBJ2-2 and V is TRBV6-5, with D possibly TRBD1 on 6 matching bases. Germline CDR1 and CDR2: MNHEY and SVGAGI. The V gene lost 5 bases and the J gene lost 4 bases, with 20 bases spanning the gap. The CDR3 totals 17 residues. CDR3 sequence (DNA): TGTGCCAGCAGTGAAAGTGCAATTGCGGACAGCACCGGGGAGCTGTTTTTT. The encoded protein is CASSESAIADSTGELFF.

This clonotype showed up just a few times. The genes are TRBV7-8 and TRBJ2-2; 9 bases match TRBD1. This CDR3 has 15 residues. V trimming: 3 bases; J trimming: 4 bases; junction bases outside the gene matches: 3. CDR1 is SGHVS and CDR2 is FQNEAQ in the germline V gene. CDR3 nucleotide sequence: TGTGCCAGCAGCTTCGACAGGGGGGGCACCGGGGAGCTGTTTTTT. The encoded protein is CASSFDRGGTGELFF. Full variable domain (remainder filled in from reference TRBV7-8 and TRBJ2-2): GAGVSQSPRYKVAKRGQDVALRCDPISGHVSLFWYQQALGQGPEFLTYFQNEAQLDKSGLPSDRFFAERPEGSVSTLKIQRTQQEDSAVYLCASSFDRGGTGELFFGEGSRLTVL.

The chain recombines TRBV11-2 with TRBJ2-3; D gene unclear. The CDR3 loop spans 15 amino acids. The germline V gene has CDR1 SGHAT and CDR2 FQNNGV. V lost 7 bases, J lost 1 base, and 15 bases lay in between. The CDR3 loop is CASTSPVVGTDTQYF. DNA for the CDR3: TGTGCCAGCACCAGCCCGGTGGTGGGCACAGATACGCAGTATTTT.

The CDR3 bases are TGTGCCTGTGAAAGGGGTACAATGAACACTGAAGCTTTCTTT. Amino acid sequence: CACERGTMNTEAFF. This sequence joins TRBV28 and TRBJ1-1; TRBD1 might be the D (5 bases). The CDR3 is 14 residues long. Trimming took off 11 bases at V and 0 bases at J, with 16 bases between the two ends. Germline assignment: CDR1 MDHEN and CDR2 SYDVKM.

V usage is TRBV7-9 and J usage is TRBJ2-5; the match to TRBD2 covers 8 bases. The CDR3 is 16 residues long. Losses at the gene ends were 5 bases for V and 0 bases for J; bases not matched to a gene: 8. Germline-derived CDR1 and CDR2 are SEHNR and FQNEAQ (reference sequence). As DNA, the CDR3 is TGTGCCAGCAGCCCCGGGGGGGGGCTATACCAAGAGACCCAGTACTTC. Translating gives CASSPGGGLYQETQYF.

The chain couples TRBV2 to TRBJ2-5; 10 positions match TRBD2. With V trimmed by 7 bases and J by 4 bases, 6 bases remained unmatched. This CDR3 spans 14 amino acids. From germline, CDR1 is SNHLY and CDR2 FYNNEI. The CDR3 loop reads CASTDGLAAETQYF. The DNA for the CDR3 is TGTGCCAGCACCGACGGACTAGCGGCAGAGACCCAGTACTTC.

V usage is TRBV5-1 and J usage is TRBJ2-2; a weak D match, TRBD2 (5 bases). Germline V gene lookup returns CDR1 SGHRS and CDR2 YFSETQ. This CDR3 contains 15 residues. V lost 4 bases to trimming and J lost 6 bases, with 16 bases between them. The CDR3: CASSMTGVSAGELFF. The DNA of the CDR3 is TGCGCCAGCAGCATGACTGGAGTTAGCGCCGGGGAGCTGTTTTTT. Using reference TRBV5-1 and TRBJ2-2 for the parts outside the CDR3, the full variable domain is KAGVTQTPRYLIKTRGQQVTLSCSPISGHRSVSWYQQTPGQGLQFLFEYFSETQRNKGNFPGRFSGRQFSNSRSEMNVSTLELGDSALYLCASSMTGVSAGELFFGEGSRLTVL.

The gene calls are TRBV2 and TRBJ1-5; a weak D match, TRBD1 (5 bases). The V and J ends lost 6 bases and 3 bases respectively, with 12 bases between them. Germline-derived CDR1 and CDR2 are SNHLY and FYNNEI. The CDR3 length is 14 residues. CDR3 region: CASRQGRDNQPQHF. CDR3 nucleotide sequence: TGTGCCAGCAGGCAGGGTCGGGACAATCAGCCCCAGCATTTT. Full variable domain (rest looked up from reference TRBV2 and TRBJ1-5): EPEVTQTPSHQVTQMGQEVILRCVPISNHLYFYWYRQILGQKVEFLVSFYNNEISEKSEIFDDQFSVERPDGSNFTLKIRSTKLEDSAMYFCASRQGRDNQPQHFGDGTRLSIL.

This clonotype has more than one count but fewer than ten. The rearrangement links TRBV6-6 to TRBJ2-1, with D possibly TRBD2 on 5 matching bases. The CDR3 runs 15 residues. CDR1 is MNHNY, CDR2 SVGAGI, per germline (reference sequence). Deletions cut 2 bases from V and 0 bases from J, with 8 bases between. The CDR3 DNA follows: TGTGCCAGCAGTTACGGGGAGTCCTCCTACAATGAGCAGTTCTTC. Translated, it gives CASSYGESSYNEQFF.